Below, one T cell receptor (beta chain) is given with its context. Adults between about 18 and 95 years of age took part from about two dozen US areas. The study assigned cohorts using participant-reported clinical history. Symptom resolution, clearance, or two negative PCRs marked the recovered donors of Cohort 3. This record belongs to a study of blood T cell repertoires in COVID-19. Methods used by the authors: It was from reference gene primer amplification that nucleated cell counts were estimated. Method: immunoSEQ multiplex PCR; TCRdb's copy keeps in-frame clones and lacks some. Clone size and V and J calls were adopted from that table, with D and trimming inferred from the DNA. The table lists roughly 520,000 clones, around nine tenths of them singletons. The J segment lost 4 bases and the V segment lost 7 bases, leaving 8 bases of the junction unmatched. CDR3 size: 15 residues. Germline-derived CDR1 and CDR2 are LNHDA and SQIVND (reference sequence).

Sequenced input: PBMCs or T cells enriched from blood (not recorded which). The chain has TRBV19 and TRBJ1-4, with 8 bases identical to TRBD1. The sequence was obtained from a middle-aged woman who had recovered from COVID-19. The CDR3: CASTSVGQGNEKLFF. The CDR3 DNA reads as TGTGCCAGTACCTCGGTCGGACAGGGTAATGAAAAACTGTTTTTT. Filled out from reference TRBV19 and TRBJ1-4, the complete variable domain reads DGGITQSPKYLFRKEGQNVTLSCEQNLNHDAMYWYRQDPGQGLRLIYYSQIVNDFQKGDIAEGYSVSREKKESFPLTVTSAQKNPTAFYLCASTSVGQGNEKLFFGSGTQLSVL.